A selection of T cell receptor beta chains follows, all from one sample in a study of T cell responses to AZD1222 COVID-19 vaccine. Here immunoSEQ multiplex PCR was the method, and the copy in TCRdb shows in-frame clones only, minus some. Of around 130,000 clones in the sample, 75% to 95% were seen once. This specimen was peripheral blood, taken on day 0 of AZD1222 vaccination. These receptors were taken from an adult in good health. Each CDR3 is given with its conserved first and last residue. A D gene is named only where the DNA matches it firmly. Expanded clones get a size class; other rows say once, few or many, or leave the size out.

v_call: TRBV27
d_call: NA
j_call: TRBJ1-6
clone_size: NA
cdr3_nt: TGTGCCAGCAGTTCCACGGGGGATCGATCACCCCTCCACTTT
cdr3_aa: CASSSTGDRSPLHF

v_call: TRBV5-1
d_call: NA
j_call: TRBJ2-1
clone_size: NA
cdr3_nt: TGCGCCAGCAGCTTGGGAGCGATTGGGAATGAGCAGTTCTTC
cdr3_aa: CASSLGAIGNEQFF

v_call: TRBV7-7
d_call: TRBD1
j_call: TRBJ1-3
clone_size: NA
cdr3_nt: TGTGCCAGCAGTCATGGACAGGGACCAGGAAACACCATATATTTT
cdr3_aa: CASSHGQGPGNTIYF

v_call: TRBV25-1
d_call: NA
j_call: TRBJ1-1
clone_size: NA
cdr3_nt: TGTGCCAGCAGTGAATCTGGGAACACTGAAGCTTTCTTT
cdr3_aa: CASSESGNTEAFF

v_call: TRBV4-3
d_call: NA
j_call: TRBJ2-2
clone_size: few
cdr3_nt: TGCGCCAGCAGCCAAGAATACAGGGCCTCCACCGGGGAGCTGTTTTTT
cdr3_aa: CASSQEYRASTGELFF

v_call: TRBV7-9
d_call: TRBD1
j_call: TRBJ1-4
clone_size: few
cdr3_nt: TGTGCCAGCAGCTTAGGACAGGGGGATGAAAAACTGTTTTTT
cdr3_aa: CASSLGQGDEKLFF

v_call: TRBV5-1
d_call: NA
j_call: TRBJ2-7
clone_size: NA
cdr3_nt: TGCGCCAGCTCGGACAGCTACGAGCAGTACTTC
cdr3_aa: CASSDSYEQYF

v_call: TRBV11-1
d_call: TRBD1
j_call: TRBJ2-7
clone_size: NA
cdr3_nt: TGTGCCAGCAGCCCTGCATCGGGACAGGGGAGGGAGCAGTACTTC
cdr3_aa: CASSPASGQGREQYF

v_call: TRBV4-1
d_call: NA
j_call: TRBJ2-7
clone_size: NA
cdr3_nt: TGCGCCAGCAGCCAAGTGGGGGTGGAGGGCGAGCAGTACTTC
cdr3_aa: CASSQVGVEGEQYF

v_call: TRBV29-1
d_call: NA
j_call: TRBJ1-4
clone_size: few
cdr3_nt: TGCAGCGTACGGGCAGGGTCGGGTGAAAAACTGTTTTTT
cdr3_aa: CSVRAGSGEKLFF

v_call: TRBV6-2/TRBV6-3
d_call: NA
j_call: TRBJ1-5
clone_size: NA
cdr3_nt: TGTGCCAGCAGTACCACTTATAGCAATCAGCCCCAGCATTTT
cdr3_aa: CASSTTYSNQPQHF

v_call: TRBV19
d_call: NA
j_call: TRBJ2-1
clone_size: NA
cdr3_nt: TGTGCCAGCGCTCTGAGCTCCTACAATGAGCAGTTCTTC
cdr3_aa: CASALSSYNEQFF

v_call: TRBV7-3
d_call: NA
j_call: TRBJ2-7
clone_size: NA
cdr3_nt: TGTGCCAGCAGCGAAGGGGGAGGAAGCTCCTACGAGCAGTACTTC
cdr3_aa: CASSEGGGSSYEQYF

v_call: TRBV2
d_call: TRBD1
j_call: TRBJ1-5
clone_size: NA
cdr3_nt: TGTGCCAGCAGTACACAGGGGGATCAGCCCCAGCATTTT
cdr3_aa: CASSTQGDQPQHF

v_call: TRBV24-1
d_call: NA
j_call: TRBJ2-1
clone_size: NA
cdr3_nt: TGTGCCACCAGTGACGCCGAATGGGGTAGCCCCTACAATGAGCAGTTCTTC
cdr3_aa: CATSDAEWGSPYNEQFF

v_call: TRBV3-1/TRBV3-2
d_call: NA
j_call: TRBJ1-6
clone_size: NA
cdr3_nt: TGTGCCAGCAGCCAAGTGAGCGACAGTAATTCACCCCTCCACTTT
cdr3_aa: CASSQVSDSNSPLHF

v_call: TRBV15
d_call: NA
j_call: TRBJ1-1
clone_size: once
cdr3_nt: TGTGCCACCAGCAGAGATCTGCAGGGAACCACTGAAGCTTTCTTT
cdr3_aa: CATSRDLQGTTEAFF

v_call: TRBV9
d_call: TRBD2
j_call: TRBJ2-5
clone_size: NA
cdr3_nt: TGTGCCAGCAGCGTAGCGGCTAGCGGGATTGCAGAGACCCAGTACTTC
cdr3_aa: CASSVAASGIAETQYF

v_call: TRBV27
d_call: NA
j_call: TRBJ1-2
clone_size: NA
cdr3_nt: TGTGCCAGCAGTTTTCAGGGCGCCAACTATGGCTACACCTTC
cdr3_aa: CASSFQGANYGYTF

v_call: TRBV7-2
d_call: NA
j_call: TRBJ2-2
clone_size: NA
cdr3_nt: TGTGCCAGCAGCTTACACAGGGTAACCGGGGAGCTGTTTTTT
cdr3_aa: CASSLHRVTGELFF

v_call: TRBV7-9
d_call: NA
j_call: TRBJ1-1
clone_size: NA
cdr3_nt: TGTGCCAGCAGCGGGGAATCGGCTGAAGCTTTCTTT
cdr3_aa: CASSGESAEAFF

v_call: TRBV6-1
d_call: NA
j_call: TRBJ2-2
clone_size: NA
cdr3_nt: TGTGCCAGCAGTGAGAAGGGCGACACCGGGGAGCTGTTTTTT
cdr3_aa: CASSEKGDTGELFF

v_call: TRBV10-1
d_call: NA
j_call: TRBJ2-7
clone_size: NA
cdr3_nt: TGCGCCAGCAGGGTTGGGGTGGCGGTGGCCTACGAGCAGTACTTC
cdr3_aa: CASRVGVAVAYEQYF

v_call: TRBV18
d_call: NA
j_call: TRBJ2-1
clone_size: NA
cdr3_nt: TGTGCCAGCTCATCGGACCCCGGCGGTGAGCAGTTCTTC
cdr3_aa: CASSSDPGGEQFF

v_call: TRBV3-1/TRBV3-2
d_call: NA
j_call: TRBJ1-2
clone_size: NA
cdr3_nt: TGTGCCAGCAGCCAGGCAGAAGGCTACACCTTC
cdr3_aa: CASSQAEGYTF

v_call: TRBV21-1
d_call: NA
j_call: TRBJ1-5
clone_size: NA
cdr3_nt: TGTGCCAGCAGGCCGGGACACCGAAGGGATCAGCCCCAGCATTTT
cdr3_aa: CASRPGHRRDQPQHF

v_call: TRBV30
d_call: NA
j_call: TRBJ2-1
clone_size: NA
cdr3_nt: TGTGCCTGGACAAACGCGGAGGGGACATCCCAGTTCTTC
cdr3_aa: CAWTNAEGTSQFF

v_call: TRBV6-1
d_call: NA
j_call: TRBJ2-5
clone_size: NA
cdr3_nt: TGTGCCAGCAGTGAAGCGGCCGGGGGGCAGGAGACCCAGTACTTC
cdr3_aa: CASSEAAGGQETQYF

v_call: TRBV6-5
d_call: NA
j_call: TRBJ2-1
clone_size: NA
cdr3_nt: TGTGCCAGCAGGGAGATAGTCCGGCACAATGAGCAGTTCTTC
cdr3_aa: CASREIVRHNEQFF